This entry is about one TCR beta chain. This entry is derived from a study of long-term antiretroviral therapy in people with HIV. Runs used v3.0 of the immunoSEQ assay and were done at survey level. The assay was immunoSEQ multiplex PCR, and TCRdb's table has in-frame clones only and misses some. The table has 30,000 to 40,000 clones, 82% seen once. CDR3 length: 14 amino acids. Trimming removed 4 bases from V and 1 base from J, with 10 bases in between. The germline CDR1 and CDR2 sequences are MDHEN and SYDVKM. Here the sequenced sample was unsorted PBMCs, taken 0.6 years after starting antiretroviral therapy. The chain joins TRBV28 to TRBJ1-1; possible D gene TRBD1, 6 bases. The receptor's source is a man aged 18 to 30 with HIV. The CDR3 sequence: CASSSTGRNTEAFF. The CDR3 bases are TGTGCCAGCAGTTCTACAGGGAGGAACACTGAAGCTTTCTTT.